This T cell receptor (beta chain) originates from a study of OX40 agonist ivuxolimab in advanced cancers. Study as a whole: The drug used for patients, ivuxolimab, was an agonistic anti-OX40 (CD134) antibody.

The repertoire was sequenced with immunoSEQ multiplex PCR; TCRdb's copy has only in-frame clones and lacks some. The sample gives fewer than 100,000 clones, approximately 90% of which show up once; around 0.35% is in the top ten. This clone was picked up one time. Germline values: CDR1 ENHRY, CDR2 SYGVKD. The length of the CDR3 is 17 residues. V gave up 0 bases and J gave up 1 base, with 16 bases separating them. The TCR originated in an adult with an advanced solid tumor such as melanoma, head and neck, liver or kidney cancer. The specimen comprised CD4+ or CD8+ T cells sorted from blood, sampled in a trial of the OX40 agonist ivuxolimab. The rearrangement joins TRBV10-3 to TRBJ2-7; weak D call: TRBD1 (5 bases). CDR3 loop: CAISESGQLDGSYEQYF. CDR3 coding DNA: TGTGCCATCAGTGAGTCGGGGCAGCTTGACGGGTCCTACGAGCAGTACTTC.